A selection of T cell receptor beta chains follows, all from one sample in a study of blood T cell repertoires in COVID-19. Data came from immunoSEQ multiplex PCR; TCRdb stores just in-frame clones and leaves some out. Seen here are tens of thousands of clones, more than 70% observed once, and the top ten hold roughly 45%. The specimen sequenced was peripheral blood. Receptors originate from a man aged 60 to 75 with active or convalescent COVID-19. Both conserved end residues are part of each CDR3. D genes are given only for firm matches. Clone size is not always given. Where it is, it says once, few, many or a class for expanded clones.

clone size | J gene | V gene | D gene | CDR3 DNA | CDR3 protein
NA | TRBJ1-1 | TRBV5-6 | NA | TGTGCCAGCAGCTCGGACAGAATAAACACTGAAGCTTTCTTT | CASSSDRINTEAFF
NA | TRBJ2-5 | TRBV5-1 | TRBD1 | TGCGCCAGCTCCCCAACCGGGACAGGGATAGAGACCCAGTACTTC | CASSPTGTGIETQYF
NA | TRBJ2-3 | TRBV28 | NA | TGTGCCAGCAGTTTAAGCCCGAATCTCCACACAGATACGCAGTATTTT | CASSLSPNLHTDTQYF
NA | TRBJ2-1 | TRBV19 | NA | TGTGCCAGTAGTGTTACAGGGATCGGTGAGCAGTTCTTC | CASSVTGIGEQFF
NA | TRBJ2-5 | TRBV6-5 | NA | TGTGCCAGCAGTTCGTGGACAGTCCAAGAGACCCAGTACTTC | CASSSWTVQETQYF
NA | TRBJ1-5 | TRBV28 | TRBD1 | TGTGCCAGCAGCCCCCCCGACAGGGGAGGCAATCAGCCCCAGCATTTT | CASSPPDRGGNQPQHF
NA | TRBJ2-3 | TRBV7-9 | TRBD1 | TGTGCCACCTCCGGGACAGGGAGCACAGATACGCAGTATTTT | CATSGTGSTDTQYF
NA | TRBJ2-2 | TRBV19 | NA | TGTGCCAGTAGCGGGTCGACGAGCACCGGGGAGCTGTTTTTT | CASSGSTSTGELFF
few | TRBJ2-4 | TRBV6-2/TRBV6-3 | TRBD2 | TGTGCCAGCAGCTGGGGACTAGCGGTCAACAAAAACATTCAGTACTTC | CASSWGLAVNKNIQYF
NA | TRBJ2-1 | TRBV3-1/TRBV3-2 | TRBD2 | TGTGCCAGCAGCCAAGCACCGGGACTAGCGGGAGTATACACCTACAATGAGCAGTTCTTC | CASSQAPGLAGVYTYNEQFF
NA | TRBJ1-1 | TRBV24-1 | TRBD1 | TGTGCCACCAGTGATACCAGGGGGCGGGCTTTCTTT | CATSDTRGRAFF
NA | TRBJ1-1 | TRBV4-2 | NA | TGTGCCAGCAGCTCGGGAGGGGCGTGGACTGAAGCTTTCTTT | CASSSGGAWTEAFF
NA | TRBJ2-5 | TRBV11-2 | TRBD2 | TGTGCCAGCAGCTTAGCCTTTAGCGGGGGACCGGAGACCCAGTACTTC | CASSLAFSGGPETQYF
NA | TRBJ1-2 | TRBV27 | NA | TGTGCCAGCAGTTCGACAGGCAGCGGGGGGTATGGCTACACCTTC | CASSSTGSGGYGYTF
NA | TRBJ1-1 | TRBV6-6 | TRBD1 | TGTGCCAGCAGGGCAGGGGGAAGTAACACTGAAGCTTTCTTT | CASRAGGSNTEAFF
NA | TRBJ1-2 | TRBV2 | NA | TGTGCCAGCAGCGAAACCCAACAGGTTTACTATGGCTACACCTTC | CASSETQQVYYGYTF
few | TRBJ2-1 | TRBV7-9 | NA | TGTGCCAGCAGCTTTCGGGGTGGCCCCAATGAGCAGTTCTTC | CASSFRGGPNEQFF
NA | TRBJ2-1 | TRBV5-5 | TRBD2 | TGTGCCAGCAGCTCCGGGACTAGCGGGACTAATGAGCAGTTCTTC | CASSSGTSGTNEQFF
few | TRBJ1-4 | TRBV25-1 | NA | TGTGCCAGCAGTGAGTCCGGCCAGACTCTGTTTTTT | CASSESGQTLFF
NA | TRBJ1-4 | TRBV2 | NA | TGTGCCAGCAGTGAGACAGGCGCCATTAATGAAAAACTGTTTTTT | CASSETGAINEKLFF
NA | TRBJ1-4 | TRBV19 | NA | TGTGCCAGTAGTATGTTAAATGAAAAACTGTTTTTT | CASSMLNEKLFF
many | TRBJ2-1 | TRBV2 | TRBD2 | TGTGCCAGCACTCCGGCGGGAGGGTCCTACAATGAGCAGTTCTTC | CASTPAGGSYNEQFF
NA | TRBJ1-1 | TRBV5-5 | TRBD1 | TGTGCCAGCAGCTCCCTCCCGACAGGGACTTTAGGGGCTGAAGCTTTCTTT | CASSSLPTGTLGAEAFF
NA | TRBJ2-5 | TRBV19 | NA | TGTGCCAGCCGGTCGGCTAGTAGGCAAGAGACCCAGTACTTC | CASRSASRQETQYF
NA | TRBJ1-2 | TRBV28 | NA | TGTGCCAGCAGTTTATCCGGGTGGTATGGCTACACCTTC | CASSLSGWYGYTF
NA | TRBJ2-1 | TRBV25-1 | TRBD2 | TGTGCCAGCAGTGACGGGGGGACTAGACCCTACAATGAGCAGTTCTTC | CASSDGGTRPYNEQFF
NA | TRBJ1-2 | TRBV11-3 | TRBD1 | TGTGCCAGCAGCTCCGGACAGGGAAACTATGGCTACACCTTC | CASSSGQGNYGYTF
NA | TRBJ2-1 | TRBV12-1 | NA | TGTGCCAGCAGCCCCAAAATACGGGCCTACAATGAGCAGTTCTTC | CASSPKIRAYNEQFF
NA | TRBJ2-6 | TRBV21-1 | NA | TGTGCCAGCAGCCCGCTCAGGGACTCTGGGGCCAACGTCCTGACTTTC | CASSPLRDSGANVLTF
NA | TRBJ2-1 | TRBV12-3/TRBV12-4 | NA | TGTGCCAGCAGTTCGGGTCTGAGTGATGAGCAGTTCTTC | CASSSGLSDEQFF
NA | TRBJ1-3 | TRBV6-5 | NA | TGTGCCAGCAGTACGCCAGGACTGGGGGGAAACACCATATATTTT | CASSTPGLGGNTIYF
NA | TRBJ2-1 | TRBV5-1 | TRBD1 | TGCGCCAGCAGCTCCCGGGACAGGGGTTACAATGAGCAGTTCTTC | CASSSRDRGYNEQFF
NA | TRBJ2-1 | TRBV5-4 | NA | TGTGCCAGCAGCTCTGCTGGAGGCGGCAATGAGCAGTTCTTC | CASSSAGGGNEQFF
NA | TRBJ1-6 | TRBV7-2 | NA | TGTGCCAGCAGCTTAGTATCAGGGCCCAATTCACCCCTCCACTTT | CASSLVSGPNSPLHF
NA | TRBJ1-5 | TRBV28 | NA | TGTGCCAGCAGTACCCTACAGGGTAGCAATCAGCCCCAGCATTTT | CASSTLQGSNQPQHF
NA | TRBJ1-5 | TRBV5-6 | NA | TGTGCCAGCTCGGCAGCGTATAGCAATCAGCCCCAGCATTTT | CASSAAYSNQPQHF
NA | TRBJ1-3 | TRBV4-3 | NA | TGCGCCAGCAGCCAAGGAATTGGAGGCCTCTCTGGAAACACCATATATTTT | CASSQGIGGLSGNTIYF
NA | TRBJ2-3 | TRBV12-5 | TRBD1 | TGTGCTAGTGGTTTGGGACAGGGTAGCACAGATACGCAGTATTTT | CASGLGQGSTDTQYF
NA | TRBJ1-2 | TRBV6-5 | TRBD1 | TGTGCCAGCAGTCCGCAGGGGGCGCGGGGCTACACCTTC | CASSPQGARGYTF
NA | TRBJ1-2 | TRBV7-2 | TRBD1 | TGTGCCAGCAGCTCCGACAGGGCCTGGGATGGCTACACCTTC | CASSSDRAWDGYTF
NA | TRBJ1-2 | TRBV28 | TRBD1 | TGTGCCAGCAAGAGACAGGGGGCTGACTATGGCTACACCTTC | CASKRQGADYGYTF
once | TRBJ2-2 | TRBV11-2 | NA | TGTGCCAGCAGCATCACACATCCTTCGAACACCGGGGAGCTGTTTTTT | CASSITHPSNTGELFF
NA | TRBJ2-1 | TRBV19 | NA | TGTGCCAGTAGCCGAGCGTCAGGGGTAGGTGAGCAGTTCTTC | CASSRASGVGEQFF
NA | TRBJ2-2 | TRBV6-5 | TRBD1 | TGTGCCAGCAGTTGGGGACAGGCCGGGGAGCTGTTTTTT | CASSWGQAGELFF
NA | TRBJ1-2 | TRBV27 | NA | TGTGCCAGCAGGCGGGGGGACTATGGCTACACCTTC | CASRRGDYGYTF
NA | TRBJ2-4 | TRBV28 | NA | TGTGCCAGCAGTTTACGAAATAGCCGAGACATTCAGTACTTC | CASSLRNSRDIQYF
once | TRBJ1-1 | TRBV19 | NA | TGTGCCAGTAGTATATTGAGAGGGAACACTGAAGCTTTCTTT | CASSILRGNTEAFF
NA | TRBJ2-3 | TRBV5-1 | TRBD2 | TGCGCCAGCAGCTTACAGCCTGCTAGCGGGGGTACAGATACGCAGTATTTT | CASSLQPASGGTDTQYF
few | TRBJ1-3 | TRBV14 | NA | TGTGCCAGCAGCCAGAAAACCCGGACCCCGGGGAACACCATATATTTT | CASSQKTRTPGNTIYF
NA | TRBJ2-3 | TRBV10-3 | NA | TGTGCCATCAGTGAGGGGCCTAGCGGCACAGATACGCAGTATTTT | CAISEGPSGTDTQYF
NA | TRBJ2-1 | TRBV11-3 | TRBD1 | TGTGCCAGCAGCCCCCGGGACAGATCCTACAATGAGCAGTTCTTC | CASSPRDRSYNEQFF
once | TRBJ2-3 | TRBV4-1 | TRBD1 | TGCGCCAGCAGGCCGGGACAGGGGGCGGATACGCAGTATTTT | CASRPGQGADTQYF
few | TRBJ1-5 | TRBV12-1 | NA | TGTGCAGCAGCTCAAAGCGAGGACAGTTATAGCAATCAGCCCCAGCATTTT | CAAAQSEDSYSNQPQHF
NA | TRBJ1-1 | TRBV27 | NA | TGTGCCAGCAGTTTAGGTCCGCGCCGAAACACTGAAGCTTTCTTT | CASSLGPRRNTEAFF
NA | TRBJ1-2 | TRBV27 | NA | TGTGCCAGCAGTTTATTCGCGGGGGGCGGTGATGGCTACACCTTC | CASSLFAGGGDGYTF
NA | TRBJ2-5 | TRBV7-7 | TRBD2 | TGTGCCAGCAGCTTAGGAACTACTAGCGTTGAGACCCAGTACTTC | CASSLGTTSVETQYF
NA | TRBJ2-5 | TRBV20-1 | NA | TGCAGTGCTAGTCGGAGCCCGCAAGAGACCCAGTACTTC | CSASRSPQETQYF